This is a list of T cell receptor beta chains from one sample in a study of blood T cell repertoires in COVID-19. Here immunoSEQ multiplex PCR was the method, and the copy in TCRdb shows in-frame clones only, minus some. The sample consists of some 230,000 clones, 82% of them appearing once. Specimen: PBMCs or T cells enriched from blood (not recorded which). These receptors all stem from a man aged 35 to 55 who had recovered from COVID-19. Both conserved end residues are part of each CDR3. Each record gives: clone size, D gene, J gene, V gene, CDR3 length, CDR3 DNA, CDR3 protein. A D gene is named only where the DNA matches it firmly. The listing skips clone size in some rows; elsewhere it reads once, few, many or a size class.

>few|.|TRBJ2-7|TRBV9|16
TGTGCCAGCAGCCCCATCAGCGGGTCGAGCTCCTACGAGCAGTACTTC
CASSPISGSSSYEQYF
>.|TRBD1|TRBJ1-2|TRBV5-4|14
TGTGCCAGCAGCACCGGGACAGGGGGTAGTGGCTACACCTTC
CASSTGTGGSGYTF
>.|.|TRBJ2-3|TRBV5-1|15
TGCGCCAGCAGCTTGGAGGGGGACAGCACAGATACGCAGTATTTT
CASSLEGDSTDTQYF
>.|TRBD2|TRBJ2-1|TRBV29-1|14
TGCAGCGTTGTAGCGGGGTATTGGGGGGATGAGCAGTTCTTC
CSVVAGYWGDEQFF
>.|.|TRBJ1-5|TRBV19|15
TGTGCCAGTAGTCAGCTTGGGGCTAGCAATCAGCCCCAGCATTTT
CASSQLGASNQPQHF
>.|TRBD1|TRBJ1-2|TRBV7-9|16
TGTGCCAGCAGCCGACAGGGGCAGGACGCTAACTATGGCTACACCTTC
CASSRQGQDANYGYTF
>.|TRBD1|TRBJ1-5|TRBV7-9|16
TGTGCCAGCAGCCTCAGACAGGGGTCTGGCAATCAGCCCCAGCATTTT
CASSLRQGSGNQPQHF
>.|TRBD2|TRBJ2-3|TRBV5-5|12
TGTGCCAGCAGGGTGGGAGGGGATACGCAGTATTTT
CASRVGGDTQYF
>.|TRBD1|TRBJ1-6|TRBV3-1/TRBV3-2|16
TGTGCCAGCAGCCAAGTGGGGACAGGGGGTAATTCACCCCTCCACTTT
CASSQVGTGGNSPLHF
>.|TRBD1|TRBJ1-2|TRBV19|13
TGTGCCAGTAGTCGACAGGGGGAAAAGGGCTACACCTTC
CASSRQGEKGYTF
>few|TRBD1|TRBJ2-7|TRBV9|15
TGTGCCAGCAGCGCTGGGACAGGGGGCTCCTACGAGCAGTACTTC
CASSAGTGGSYEQYF
>once|.|TRBJ1-2|TRBV28|17
TGTGCCAGCAGGGAAAACGGCAGGGGAGTTCAGGGATGGGGCTACACCTTC
CASRENGRGVQGWGYTF
>.|TRBD1|TRBJ2-1|TRBV2|13
TGTGCCAGCAATAAGGACAGGACCAATGAGCAGTTCTTC
CASNKDRTNEQFF
>.|.|TRBJ1-2|TRBV9|14
TGTGCCAGCAGCTCCGGGACACCGGGCTATGGCTACACCTTC
CASSSGTPGYGYTF
>once|.|TRBJ1-1|TRBV9|14
TGTGCCAGCAGCGTAGCTGCGGGGATCACTGAAGCTTTCTTT
CASSVAAGITEAFF
>.|TRBD1|TRBJ1-1|TRBV7-9|15
TGTGCCAGCAGCTTCCCGGGACAGAGGAACACTGAAGCTTTCTTT
CASSFPGQRNTEAFF
>.|.|TRBJ2-2|TRBV28|14
TGTGCCAGCAGTTTATGGGAGGGGACCGGGGAGCTGTTTTTT
CASSLWEGTGELFF
>.|TRBD1|TRBJ2-7|TRBV7-2|15
TGTGCCAGCAGCTTAAGCTCAACAGGGGTCTACGAGCAGTACTTC
CASSLSSTGVYEQYF
>.|.|TRBJ1-5|TRBV7-9|15
TGTGCCAGCAGCTTAGGGGGGAGGAGCAATCAGCCCCAGCATTTT
CASSLGGRSNQPQHF
>.|.|TRBJ2-7|TRBV29-1|12
TGCAGCGTTGCTCTGAGCTCCTACGAGCAGTACTTC
CSVALSSYEQYF
>.|.|TRBJ2-5|TRBV30|13
TGTGCCTGGAGTAAGCGTATCCAAGAGACCCAGTACTTC
CAWSKRIQETQYF
>.|TRBD1|TRBJ2-1|TRBV7-6|15
TGTGCCAGCAGCTTAGGGACAGGGCCCTACAATGAGCAGTTCTTC
CASSLGTGPYNEQFF
>.|.|TRBJ2-1|TRBV9|14
TGTGCCAGCAGCGTAGGAGCCCCCTACAATGAGCAGTTCTTC
CASSVGAPYNEQFF
>.|.|TRBJ2-1|TRBV18|13
TGTGCCAGCTCATCGGGTTCCTACAATGAGCAGTTCTTC
CASSSGSYNEQFF
>.|TRBD2|TRBJ2-2|TRBV9|15
TGTGCCAGCAGCGTTAGCGGGGCGAACACCGGGGAGCTGTTTTTT
CASSVSGANTGELFF
>once|.|TRBJ1-2|TRBV9|17
TGTGCCAGCAGCGTGGGGGTGATGGGGGCCGCTAAGGACGGCTACACCTTC
CASSVGVMGAAKDGYTF
>.|.|TRBJ1-2|TRBV18|13
TGTGCCAGCTCACTCGAGACAGGCTATGGCTACACCTTC
CASSLETGYGYTF
>.|.|TRBJ1-2|TRBV11-2|13
TGTGCCAGCAGCTCCGACAGGAACTATGGCTACACCTTC
CASSSDRNYGYTF
>.|.|TRBJ2-5|TRBV29-1|13
TGCAGCGTTGAAGCCTCAGGGGAAGAGACCCAGTACTTC
CSVEASGEETQYF
>.|TRBD2|TRBJ2-1|TRBV5-1|16
TGCGCCAGCAGCTTGGTGCTAGCGGGACCCTACAATGAGCAGTTCTTC
CASSLVLAGPYNEQFF
>.|TRBD1|TRBJ1-2|TRBV28|14
TGTGCCAGCAGTTACAGGGGCGGCAACTATGGCTACACCTTC
CASSYRGGNYGYTF
>.|TRBD2|TRBJ2-5|TRBV7-3|15
TGTGCCAGCAGCTCGCAAGGGAGGGTTCAAGAGACCCAGTACTTC
CASSSQGRVQETQYF
>.|.|TRBJ2-5|TRBV3-1/TRBV3-2|17
TGTGCCAGCAGCCAAGACCCTACTAGCACCTCTAGAGAGACCCAGTACTTC
CASSQDPTSTSRETQYF
>.|.|TRBJ2-2|TRBV2|15
TGTGCCAGCAGTGAAGTGGAGCCGAACACCGGGGAGCTGTTTTTT
CASSEVEPNTGELFF
>.|.|TRBJ1-3|TRBV28|15
TGTGCCAGCAGGGACAGCCGTTCCTCTGGAAACACCATATATTTT
CASRDSRSSGNTIYF
>.|TRBD1|TRBJ2-3|TRBV7-2|14
TGTGCCAGCAGCTTCGACAGGGGTGCAGATACGCAGTATTTT
CASSFDRGADTQYF
>.|.|TRBJ2-7|TRBV10-3|15
TGTGCCATCAGTGAGTCGAGCGATGCGTCCTACGAGCAGTACTTC
CAISESSDASYEQYF
>.|.|TRBJ1-1|TRBV18|13
TGTGCCAGCTCACCGGGACAGAACACTGAAGCTTTCTTT
CASSPGQNTEAFF
>.|.|TRBJ1-6|TRBV27|12
TGTGCCAGCAGTTCCAGGGGATCACCCCTCCACTTT
CASSSRGSPLHF
>.|.|TRBJ2-5|TRBV4-3|13
TGCGCCAGCAGCCAAGTCCAGGGGGAGACCCAGTACTTC
CASSQVQGETQYF
>.|TRBD1|TRBJ1-2|TRBV18|16
TGTGCCAGCTCACCGGGACAGGGGGTTACTAACTATGGCTACACCTTC
CASSPGQGVTNYGYTF
>.|.|TRBJ1-1|TRBV19|14
TGTGCCAGTAGTATTCAGGCCGCGGGGACTGAAGCTTTCTTT
CASSIQAAGTEAFF
>.|.|TRBJ2-3|TRBV5-1|14
TGCGCCAGCAGCTTGGGAGGGAACGCAGATACGCAGTATTTT
CASSLGGNADTQYF
>.|.|TRBJ2-5|TRBV7-9|14
TGTGCCAGCAGCTCCGGCCCAGGGGTCGAGACCCAGTACTTC
CASSSGPGVETQYF
>.|TRBD2|TRBJ2-1|TRBV24-1|16
TGTGCCACCAGTGATTTAGGACTAGCGGGAGGGGGGGAGCAGTTCTTC
CATSDLGLAGGGEQFF
>.|TRBD1|TRBJ2-5|TRBV5-6|13
TGTGCCAGCAGCCACAGGGGGCGGGAGACCCAGTACTTC
CASSHRGRETQYF
>.|.|TRBJ2-5|TRBV11-2|15
TGTGCCAGCAGCTTGACTACGGGGTTGGGGGAGACCCAGTACTTC
CASSLTTGLGETQYF
>.|.|TRBJ2-3|TRBV19|15
TGTGCCAGTAGTAACACAGGTGTTAGCACAGATACGCAGTATTTT
CASSNTGVSTDTQYF
>.|TRBD2|TRBJ2-1|TRBV7-3|15
TGTGCCAGCAGCCGACTAGCGGGGGGTTACAATGAGCAGTTCTTC
CASSRLAGGYNEQFF
>.|.|TRBJ1-1|TRBV7-2|16
TGTGCCAGCAGCTTGGGGGCTCCCAGGGGGAACACTGAAGCTTTCTTT
CASSLGAPRGNTEAFF
>.|.|TRBJ1-3|TRBV18|18
TGTGCCAGCTCACCCTACCCCGGCGGCAGTAACTCTGGAAACACCATATATTTT
CASSPYPGGSNSGNTIYF
>few|TRBD1|TRBJ2-3|TRBV5-1|16
TGCGCCAGCAGCCCGCCCATAGGGGGCTCCACAGATACGCAGTATTTT
CASSPPIGGSTDTQYF
>.|.|TRBJ2-5|TRBV27|13
TGTGCCAGCGGGTGGCGGAGCCAAGAGACCCAGTACTTC
CASGWRSQETQYF
>.|.|TRBJ2-3|TRBV19|15
TGTGCCAGTAGTATCAGGTTCGTCAGCACAGATACGCAGTATTTT
CASSIRFVSTDTQYF
>few|.|TRBJ1-2|TRBV2|12
TGTGCCAGCTCGACAGCTAACTATGGCTACACCTTC
CASSTANYGYTF
>.|TRBD1|TRBJ1-6|TRBV9|15
TGTGCCAGCAGCGAGGGACAGGGTTGGGGTACACCCCTCCACTTT
CASSEGQGWGTPLHF
>.|.|TRBJ1-1|TRBV7-3|13
TGTGCCAGCAGCTCGAACAGGGTTAGTCGGGCTTTCTTT
CASSSNRVSRAFF
>.|.|TRBJ1-1|TRBV5-3|15
TGTGCCAGAAGCTTGTCGGGGGTTTGGGGCACTGAAGCTTTCTTT
CARSLSGVWGTEAFF
>.|.|TRBJ1-3|TRBV27|17
TGTGCCAGCAGTCTAAAGGACTGGGGGGGCTCTGGAAACACCATATATTTT
CASSLKDWGGSGNTIYF
>.|.|TRBJ1-6|TRBV27|16
TGTGCCAGCAGACTTCAGGGGTTTGGGCTTAATTCACCCCTCCACTTT
CASRLQGFGLNSPLHF